Listed below are T cell receptor beta chains from one sample, sequenced in a study of blood T cell repertoires in COVID-19. TCRdb keeps only in-frame clones here, not all; method: immunoSEQ multiplex PCR. The data contain over 130,000 clones, roughly 85% of them singletons. Material for sequencing was peripheral blood. Source of these receptors: a man in his 70s with acute or convalescent COVID-19. CDR3s include the opening cysteine and the closing phenylalanine or tryptophan. D genes are given only for firm matches. Clone sizes are given selectively: once, few, many, or a class where the clone is expanded.

>14|-|TRBD1|TRBJ2-7|TRBV7-8
TGTGCCAGCAGCGGGGACAGGGGGGTCTACGAGCAGTACTTC
CASSGDRGVYEQYF
>15|once|TRBD1|TRBJ2-5|TRBV7-8
TGTGCCAGCAGCTTAACTGGACAGGGGAAAGAGACCCAGTACTTC
CASSLTGQGKETQYF
>14|few|-|TRBJ1-1|TRBV6-5
TGTGCCAGCAGAGTAACGCGGGGGGCCACTGAAGCTTTCTTT
CASRVTRGATEAFF
>15|-|TRBD1|TRBJ1-2|TRBV27
TGTGCCAGCAGTCTGATCGGGACAGTTAACTATGGCTACACCTTC
CASSLIGTVNYGYTF
>14|-|-|TRBJ1-2|TRBV20-1
TGCAGTGCTAGTCTGGCAGGTGCTAACTATGGCTACACCTTC
CSASLAGANYGYTF
>15|few|-|TRBJ1-1|TRBV15
TGTGCCACCAGCAGAACAGGGATGGGGGAAACTGAAGCTTTCTTT
CATSRTGMGETEAFF
>13|few|-|TRBJ2-7|TRBV7-3
TGTGCCAGCAGCCAAGACAGGGAGGACGAGCAGTACTTC
CASSQDREDEQYF
>15|-|TRBD1|TRBJ1-1|TRBV28
TGTGCCAGCAGTCCCATAGGGACAGCGAACACTGAAGCTTTCTTT
CASSPIGTANTEAFF
>13|-|-|TRBJ1-4|TRBV27
TGTGCCAGCAGTCCCATTGTTAATGAAAAACTGTTTTTT
CASSPIVNEKLFF
>13|-|-|TRBJ1-2|TRBV11-2
TGTGCCAGCAGCTTAAACAGAGTGAATGGCTACACCTTC
CASSLNRVNGYTF
>14|-|TRBD1|TRBJ1-6|TRBV7-2
TGTGCCAGCAGCATAGGGGGCTTTAGCTCACCCCTCCACTTT
CASSIGGFSSPLHF
>14|-|TRBD1|TRBJ2-7|TRBV6-5
TGTGCCAGCAGTTTTCCAGGACAGGGGTACGAGCAGTACTTC
CASSFPGQGYEQYF
>13|-|-|TRBJ1-1|TRBV5-5
TGTGCCAGCAGCTTGAACATCTACACTGAAGCTTTCTTT
CASSLNIYTEAFF
>16|-|TRBD2|TRBJ2-3|TRBV11-3
TGTGCCAGCAGCTTTGGGGGGGGAGTCGGCACAGATACGCAGTATTTT
CASSFGGGVGTDTQYF
>17|-|TRBD1|TRBJ2-3|TRBV4-3
TGCGCCAGCAGCCAAACCGGGACAGGGGTCACTTTGGGTACGCAGTATTTT
CASSQTGTGVTLGTQYF
>15|-|TRBD2|TRBJ2-2|TRBV5-1
TGCGCCAGCAGCCCGGGACTAGCGAACACCGGGGAGCTGTTTTTT
CASSPGLANTGELFF
>12|-|-|TRBJ2-7|TRBV6-2/TRBV6-3
TGTGCCAGCAGTTGGGGCACGTACGAGCAGTACTTC
CASSWGTYEQYF
>17|-|TRBD2|TRBJ2-7|TRBV20-1
TGCAGTGCTAGTGGACTAGCGGGAGGGCCAAGTTCCTACGAGCAGTACTTC
CSASGLAGGPSSYEQYF
>13|-|-|TRBJ1-5|TRBV3-1/TRBV3-2
TGTGCCAGCAGCCAAGACCTCAATCAGCCCCAGCATTTT
CASSQDLNQPQHF
>16|many|TRBD1|TRBJ1-5|TRBV6-9
TGTGCCAGCAGTTACTCCCGGGACAGGGCCAGACAGCCCCAGCATTTT
CASSYSRDRARQPQHF
>11|-|-|TRBJ2-7|TRBV2
TGTGCCAGCAGCGAGCGTAGCGAGCAGTACTTC
CASSERSEQYF
>15|-|-|TRBJ1-2|TRBV7-9
TGTGCCAGCAGTTTCAGAGATCCCGGGTACTATGGCTACACCTTC
CASSFRDPGYYGYTF
>15|-|TRBD1|TRBJ2-7|TRBV5-6
TGTGCCAGCAGCTTGTCGGGACAGGGTATCAACGAGCAGTACTTC
CASSLSGQGINEQYF
>15|-|-|TRBJ1-1|TRBV7-2
TGTGCCAGCAGCCCAAAGACAGGAGCGAACACTGAAGCTTTCTTT
CASSPKTGANTEAFF
>17|-|TRBD2|TRBJ2-1|TRBV28
TGTGCCAGCAGTTTAGCGGGAGCGATCGGGGGTATCAATGAGCAGTTCTTC
CASSLAGAIGGINEQFF
>15|-|TRBD1|TRBJ2-3|TRBV27
TGTGCCAGCGGCGAGGGACAGGCCCTCACAGATACGCAGTATTTT
CASGEGQALTDTQYF
>15|-|-|TRBJ2-7|TRBV11-2
TGTGCCAGCAGCGACACCGGGAACCGGCCCTACGAGCAGTACTTC
CASSDTGNRPYEQYF
>16|-|TRBD2|TRBJ2-5|TRBV3-1/TRBV3-2
TGTGCCAGCAGCCAAGACGTAGCGGGAGGAAGGGAGACCCAGTACTTC
CASSQDVAGGRETQYF
>15|-|-|TRBJ1-4|TRBV28
TGTGCCAGCACCTCTCCGGGACAAGGCCCCGAAAAACTGTTTTTT
CASTSPGQGPEKLFF
>16|-|TRBD1|TRBJ2-3|TRBV28
TGTGCCAGCAGTAAACAGGGGAAGCTTGGCACAGATACGCAGTATTTT
CASSKQGKLGTDTQYF
>14|-|TRBD1|TRBJ1-1|TRBV7-2
TGTGCCAGCAGCTTAGGGCAGGGGGCCACTGAAGCTTTCTTT
CASSLGQGATEAFF
>15|once|TRBD2|TRBJ2-1|TRBV5-4
TGTGCCAGCAGCTTGGTAGGGACTAGCTACAATGAGCAGTTCTTC
CASSLVGTSYNEQFF
>15|-|TRBD2|TRBJ2-7|TRBV6-2/TRBV6-3
TGTGCCAGCAGTGCTAGCGGGAGTCCGTACTACGAGCAGTACTTC
CASSASGSPYYEQYF
>14|-|TRBD2|TRBJ2-7|TRBV6-5
TGTGCCAGCAGGACTAGCGGGAGTATATACGAGCAGTACTTC
CASRTSGSIYEQYF
>14|-|-|TRBJ2-4|TRBV18
TGTGCCAGCTCACCCGCACGACCGGGACATCCCTGGTCCTTC
CASSPARPGHPWSF
>15|once|TRBD2|TRBJ2-1|TRBV7-3
TGTGCCAGCAGCTTAGGACTAGCGGGAGGGAATGAGCAGTTCTTC
CASSLGLAGGNEQFF
>14|-|TRBD2|TRBJ2-7|TRBV4-1
TGCGCCAGCAGCCAAGGTGCTAGCGGCTACGAGCAGTACTTC
CASSQGASGYEQYF
>15|once|TRBD1|TRBJ2-5|TRBV28
TGTGCCAGCAGTGTGACAGGGGTGCGACAAGAGACCCAGTACTTC
CASSVTGVRQETQYF
>15|-|TRBD1|TRBJ1-5|TRBV6-5
TGTGCCAGCAGACCGGGACAGGGGGCTCGTCAGCCCCAGCATTTT
CASRPGQGARQPQHF
>15|-|-|TRBJ2-3|TRBV4-1
TGCGCCAGCAGCCAAGGGCCGGGAGAGACAGATACGCAGTATTTT
CASSQGPGETDTQYF
>15|once|TRBD2|TRBJ2-7|TRBV5-1
TGCGCCAGCAGCTTGGGGGCTAGCGGAGCCTACGAGCAGTACTTC
CASSLGASGAYEQYF
>13|-|-|TRBJ2-1|TRBV28
TGTGCCAGCAGTCAGACTAGTTTCAATGAGCAGTTCTTC
CASSQTSFNEQFF
>13|-|-|TRBJ1-4|TRBV4-1
TGCGCCAGCAGCCGGGGCCCCTGGGAAAAACTGTTTTTT
CASSRGPWEKLFF
>15|once|TRBD1|TRBJ1-1|TRBV5-1
TGCGCCAGCAGCCCCTTACAGGGGGGGAACACTGAAGCTTTCTTT
CASSPLQGGNTEAFF
>13|-|-|TRBJ1-5|TRBV7-2
TGTGCCAGCAGCCAAGATAGAGGCCAGCCCCAGCATTTT
CASSQDRGQPQHF
>12|-|-|TRBJ2-1|TRBV29-1
TGCAGCGTTACCGGGGTTTACAATGAGCAGTTCTTC
CSVTGVYNEQFF
>15|-|-|TRBJ1-1|TRBV18
TGTGCCAGCTCACCGGGACATCAGATGAACACTGAAGCTTTCTTT
CASSPGHQMNTEAFF
>15|-|-|TRBJ1-5|TRBV3-1/TRBV3-2
TGTGCCAGCAGCCAAGATTCCCAGGGCTTTCAGCCCCAGCATTTT
CASSQDSQGFQPQHF
>19|-|TRBD2|TRBJ2-3|TRBV9
TGTGCCAGCAGCGTGTCCCTGGGGCGGGAGGGTCTGGTCACAGATACGCAGTATTTT
CASSVSLGREGLVTDTQYF
>16|-|TRBD2|TRBJ2-2|TRBV19
TGTGCCAGTAGGGCATACACTAGCGGAGAGACCGGGGAGCTGTTTTTT
CASRAYTSGETGELFF
>12|few|-|TRBJ2-7|TRBV7-2
TGTGCCAGCAGCTCGAGCTCCTACGAGCAGTACTTC
CASSSSSYEQYF
>16|-|-|TRBJ2-2|TRBV18
TGTGCCAGCTCACCACCAGTCGGGAGTGGGACCGGGGAGCTGTTTTTT
CASSPPVGSGTGELFF
>14|-|TRBD1|TRBJ2-7|TRBV28
TGTGCCAGCAGTTTTCAGGGGGCGGGGTACGAGCAGTACTTC
CASSFQGAGYEQYF
>13|-|-|TRBJ2-1|TRBV7-2
TGTGCCAGCACCGTGATAGCTGGCAATGAGCAGTTCTTC
CASTVIAGNEQFF
>15|-|-|TRBJ2-5|TRBV5-1
TGCGCCAGCAGCCGGACCCCGGGGACACAAGAGACCCAGTACTTC
CASSRTPGTQETQYF
>13|-|TRBD1|TRBJ2-3|TRBV19
TGTGCCAGTAATGACAGGGGGCGGAGTACGCAGTATTTT
CASNDRGRSTQYF
>15|-|-|TRBJ2-1|TRBV9
TGTGCCAGCAGCCAAGGAAGAGGGACCTACAATGAGCAGTTCTTC
CASSQGRGTYNEQFF
>15|-|TRBD1|TRBJ1-2|TRBV10-3
TGTGCCATCAGTGAGTCAGAGACAGGGGTCTATGGCTACACCTTC
CAISESETGVYGYTF